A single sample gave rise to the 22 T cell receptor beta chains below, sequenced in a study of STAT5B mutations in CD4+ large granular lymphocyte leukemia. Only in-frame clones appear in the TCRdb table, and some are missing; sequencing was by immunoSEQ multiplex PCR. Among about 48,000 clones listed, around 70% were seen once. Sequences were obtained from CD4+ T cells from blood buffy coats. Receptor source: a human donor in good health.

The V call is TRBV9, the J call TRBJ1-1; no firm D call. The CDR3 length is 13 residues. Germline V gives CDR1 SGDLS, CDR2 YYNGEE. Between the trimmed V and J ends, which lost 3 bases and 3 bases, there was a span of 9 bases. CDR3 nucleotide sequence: TGTGCCAGCAGCGCGCCGGGTGACACTGAAGCTTTCTTT. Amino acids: CASSAPGDTEAFF.

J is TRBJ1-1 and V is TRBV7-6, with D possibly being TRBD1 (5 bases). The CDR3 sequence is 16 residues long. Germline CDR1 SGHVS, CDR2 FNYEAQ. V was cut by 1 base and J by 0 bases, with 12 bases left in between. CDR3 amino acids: CASSLGDPNLNTEAFF. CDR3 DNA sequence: TGTGCCAGCAGCTTAGGGGACCCAAATTTGAACACTGAAGCTTTCTTT. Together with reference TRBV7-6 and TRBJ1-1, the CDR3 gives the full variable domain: GAGVSQSPRYKVTKRGQDVALRCDPISGHVSLYWYRQALGQGPEFLTYFNYEAQQDKSGLPNDRFSAERPEGSISTLTIQRTEQRDSAMYRCASSLGDPNLNTEAFFGQGTRLTVV.

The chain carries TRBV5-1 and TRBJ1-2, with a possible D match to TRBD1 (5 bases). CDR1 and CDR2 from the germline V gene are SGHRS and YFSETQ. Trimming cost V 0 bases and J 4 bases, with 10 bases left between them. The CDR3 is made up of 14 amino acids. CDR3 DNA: TGCGCCAGCAGCTTGGATGAGGGGACCTATGGCTACACCTTC. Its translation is CASSLDEGTYGYTF.

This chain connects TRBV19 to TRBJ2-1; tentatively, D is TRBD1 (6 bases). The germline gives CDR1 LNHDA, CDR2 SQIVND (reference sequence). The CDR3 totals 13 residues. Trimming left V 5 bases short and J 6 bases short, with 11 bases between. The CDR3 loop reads CASSSVGGNEQFF. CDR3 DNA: TGTGCCAGTAGTTCGGTAGGGGGCAATGAGCAGTTCTTC. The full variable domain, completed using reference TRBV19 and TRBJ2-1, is DGGITQSPKYLFRKEGQNVTLSCEQNLNHDAMYWYRQDPGQGLRLIYYSQIVNDFQKGDIAEGYSVSREKKESFPLTVTSAQKNPTAFYLCASSSVGGNEQFFGPGTRLTVL.

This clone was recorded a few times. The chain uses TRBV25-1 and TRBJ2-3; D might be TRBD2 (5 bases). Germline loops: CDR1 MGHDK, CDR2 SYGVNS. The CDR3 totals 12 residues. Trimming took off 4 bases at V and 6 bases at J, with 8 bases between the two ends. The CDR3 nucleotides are TGTGCCAGCAGTGCCCGGAGGGATACGCAGTATTTT. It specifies CASSARRDTQYF.

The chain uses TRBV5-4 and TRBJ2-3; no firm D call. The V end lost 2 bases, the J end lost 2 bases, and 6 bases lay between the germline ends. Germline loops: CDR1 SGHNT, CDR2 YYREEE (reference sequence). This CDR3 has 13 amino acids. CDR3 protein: CASSLWATDTQYF. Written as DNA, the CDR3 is TGTGCCAGCAGCTTATGGGCCACAGATACGCAGTATTTT. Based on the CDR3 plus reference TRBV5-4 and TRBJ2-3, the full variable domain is ETGVTQSPTHLIKTRGQQVTLRCSSQSGHNTVSWYQQALGQGPQFIFQYYREEENGRGNFPPRFSGLQFPNYSSELNVNALELDDSALYLCASSLWATDTQYFGPGTRLTVL.

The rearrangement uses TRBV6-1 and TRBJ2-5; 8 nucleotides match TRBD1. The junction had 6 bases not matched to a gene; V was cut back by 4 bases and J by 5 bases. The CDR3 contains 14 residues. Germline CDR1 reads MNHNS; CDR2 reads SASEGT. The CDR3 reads CASSVTGVWETQYF. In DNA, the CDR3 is TGTGCCAGCAGTGTGACAGGGGTATGGGAGACCCAGTACTTC.

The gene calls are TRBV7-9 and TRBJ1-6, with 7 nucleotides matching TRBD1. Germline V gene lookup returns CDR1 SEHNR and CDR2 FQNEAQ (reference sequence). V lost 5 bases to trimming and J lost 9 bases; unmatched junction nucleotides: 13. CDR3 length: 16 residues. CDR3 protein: CASSLGWDSTFSPLHF. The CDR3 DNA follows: TGTGCCAGCAGCCTAGGATGGGACAGTACGTTTTCACCCCTCCACTTT.

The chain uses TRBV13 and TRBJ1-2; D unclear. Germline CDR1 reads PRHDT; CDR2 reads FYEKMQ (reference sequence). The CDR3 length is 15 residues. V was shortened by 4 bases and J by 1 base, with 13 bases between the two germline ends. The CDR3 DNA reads TGTGCCAGCAGCTCCCGGAACTCCTATAACTATGGCTACACCTTC. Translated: CASSSRNSYNYGYTF.

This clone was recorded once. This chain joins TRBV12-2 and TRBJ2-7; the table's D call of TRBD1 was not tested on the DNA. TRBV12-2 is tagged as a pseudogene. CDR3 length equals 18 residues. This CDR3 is CASRLAGLPGQGAYEQYV. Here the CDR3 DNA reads TGTGCAAGTCGCTTAGCGGGGTTACCGGGACAGGGGGCCTACGAGCAGTACGTC.

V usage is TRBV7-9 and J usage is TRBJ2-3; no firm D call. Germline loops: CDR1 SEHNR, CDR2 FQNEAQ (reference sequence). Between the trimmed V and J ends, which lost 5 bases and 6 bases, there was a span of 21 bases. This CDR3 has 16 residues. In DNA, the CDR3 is TGTGCCAGCAGCCCTACGACACAAGGGTACGGGGATACGCAGTATTTT. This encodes CASSPTTQGYGDTQYF. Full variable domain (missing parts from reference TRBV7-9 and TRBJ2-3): DTGVSQNPRHKITKRGQNVTFRCDPISEHNRLYWYRQTLGQGPEFLTYFQNEAQLEKSRLLSDRFSAERPKGSFSTLEIQRTEQGDSAMYLCASSPTTQGYGDTQYFGPGTRLTVL.

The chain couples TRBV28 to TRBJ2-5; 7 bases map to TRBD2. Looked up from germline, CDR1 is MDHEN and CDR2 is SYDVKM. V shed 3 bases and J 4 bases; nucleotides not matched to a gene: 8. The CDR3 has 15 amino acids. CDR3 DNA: TGTGCCAGCAGTTTCGCCGACGGGGGGAGAGAGACCCAGTACTTC. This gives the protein CASSFADGGRETQYF.

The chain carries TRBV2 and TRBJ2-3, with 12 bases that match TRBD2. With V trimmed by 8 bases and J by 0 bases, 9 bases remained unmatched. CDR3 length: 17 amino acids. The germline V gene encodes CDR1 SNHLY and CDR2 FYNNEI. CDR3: CASPSRLAGASTDTQYF. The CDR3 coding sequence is TGTGCCAGCCCCTCCCGACTAGCGGGGGCCAGCACAGATACGCAGTATTTT.

CDR3 nucleotides: TGCGCCAGCAGCAGGGACAGGGGTTCAAACTATGGCTACACCTTC. This codes for CASSRDRGSNYGYTF. V usage is TRBV5-1 and J usage is TRBJ1-2; 10 bases agree with TRBD1. The CDR3 is made up of 15 amino acids. Germline values: CDR1 SGHRS, CDR2 YFSETQ. The V segment lost 4 bases and the J segment 2 bases; nucleotides outside the gene matches: 5.

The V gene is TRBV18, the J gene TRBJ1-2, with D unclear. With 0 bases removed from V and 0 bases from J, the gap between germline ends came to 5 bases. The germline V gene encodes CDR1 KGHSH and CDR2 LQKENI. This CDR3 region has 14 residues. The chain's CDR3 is CASSPPGPNYGYTF. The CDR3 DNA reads TGTGCCAGCTCACCACCAGGACCTAACTATGGCTACACCTTC.

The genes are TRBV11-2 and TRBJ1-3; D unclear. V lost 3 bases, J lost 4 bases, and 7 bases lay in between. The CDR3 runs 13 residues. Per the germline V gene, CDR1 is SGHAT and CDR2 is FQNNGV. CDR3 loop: CASSLSEGNTIYF. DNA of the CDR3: TGTGCCAGCAGCTTGTCCGAAGGAAACACCATATATTTT.

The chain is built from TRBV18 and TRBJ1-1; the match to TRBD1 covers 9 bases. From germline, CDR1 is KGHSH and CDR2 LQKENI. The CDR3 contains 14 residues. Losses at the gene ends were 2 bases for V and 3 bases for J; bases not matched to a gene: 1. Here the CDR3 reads CASSPGDRDTEAFF. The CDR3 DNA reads TGTGCCAGCTCACCAGGGGACAGGGACACTGAAGCTTTCTTT. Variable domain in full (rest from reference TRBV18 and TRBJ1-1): NAGVMQNPRHLVRRRGQEARLRCSPMKGHSHVYWYRQLPEEGLKFMVYLQKENIIDESGMPKERFSAEFPKEGPSILRIQQVVRGDSAAYFCASSPGDRDTEAFFGQGTRLTVV.

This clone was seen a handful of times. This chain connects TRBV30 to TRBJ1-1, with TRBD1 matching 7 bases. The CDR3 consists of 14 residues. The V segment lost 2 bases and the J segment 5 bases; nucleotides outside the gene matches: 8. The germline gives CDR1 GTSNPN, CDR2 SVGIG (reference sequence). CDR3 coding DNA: TGTGCCTGGAGTACAGGGGTATCCTTGACTGAAGCTTTCTTT. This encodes CAWSTGVSLTEAFF.

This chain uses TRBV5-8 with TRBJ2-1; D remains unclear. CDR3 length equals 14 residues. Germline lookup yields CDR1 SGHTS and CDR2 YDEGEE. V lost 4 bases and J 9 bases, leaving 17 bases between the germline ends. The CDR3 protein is CASSLQSSLSEQFF. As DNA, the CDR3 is TGTGCCAGCAGCCTCCAGAGCAGTCTCAGTGAGCAGTTCTTC.

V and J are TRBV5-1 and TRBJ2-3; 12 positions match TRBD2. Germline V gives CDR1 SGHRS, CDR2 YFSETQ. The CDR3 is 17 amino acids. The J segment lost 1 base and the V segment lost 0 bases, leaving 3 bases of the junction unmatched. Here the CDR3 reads CASSLGASGGGTDTQYF. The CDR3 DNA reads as TGCGCCAGCAGCTTGGGCGCTAGCGGGGGGGGCACAGATACGCAGTATTTT.

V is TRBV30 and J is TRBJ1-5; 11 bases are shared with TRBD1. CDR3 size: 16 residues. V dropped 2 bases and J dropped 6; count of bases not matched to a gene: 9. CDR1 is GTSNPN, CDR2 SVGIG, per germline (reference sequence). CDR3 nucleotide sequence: TGTGCCTGGAGTCCTAGGGGACAGGGGGTAGGTCAGCCCCAGCATTTT. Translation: CAWSPRGQGVGQPQHF.

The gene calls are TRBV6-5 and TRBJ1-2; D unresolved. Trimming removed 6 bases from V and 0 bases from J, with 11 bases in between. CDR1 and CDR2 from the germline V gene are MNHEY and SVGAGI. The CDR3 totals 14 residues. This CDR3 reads CASRDYKSNYGYTF. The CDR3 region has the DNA TGTGCCAGCAGAGATTATAAGTCTAACTATGGCTACACCTTC.